A selection of T cell receptor beta chains follows, all from one sample in a study of cytomegalovirus exposure and HLA in healthy donors. The method was immunoSEQ multiplex PCR; TCRdb's version includes in-frame clones alone and lacks a portion of them. The repertoire holds around 150,000 clones, with around 76% as singletons. The sample consisted of PBMCs. The receptors were sampled from a female donor in good health and CMV-seronegative. CDR3s leave out the opening cysteine and the closing phenylalanine or tryptophan.

V	J	CDR3
TRBV7-3	TRBJ2-2	ASSLTRDRFFNTGELF
TRBV27	TRBJ1-4	ASSSDKLYEKLF
TRBV6-1	TRBJ2-7	ASSAGRAGGSYEQY
TRBV2	TRBJ1-3	ASSETGRISGNTIY
TRBV5-5	TRBJ2-5	ASSISGTNQETQY
TRBV5-1	TRBJ2-1	ASSFRQGPYNEQF
TRBV12-5	TRBJ2-2	ASGLGTIAGGGELF
TRBV9	TRBJ2-1	ASSGTGAPQF
TRBV19	TRBJ2-5	ASSAAETQY
TRBV25-1	TRBJ1-5	ASSVAGYNQPQH
TRBV7-9	TRBJ1-3	ASSPWVLTGGFGNTIY
TRBV5-1	TRBJ1-6	ASSSAPGQGNSPLH
TRBV27	TRBJ1-2	ASSLSDSYYGYT
TRBV10-3	TRBJ2-6	AIGSSSGANVLT
TRBV9	TRBJ1-1	ASSVAGKVGGSTEAF
TRBV4-2	TRBJ2-7	ASSSGTSGLYEQY
TRBV6-5	TRBJ2-3	ASSYGGRTDTQY
TRBV18	TRBJ2-7	ASSPGQGPYEQY
TRBV7-9	TRBJ1-6	ASSLRRQGDSPLH
TRBV6-4	TRBJ2-7	ASRSAGDSYEQY
TRBV5-4	TRBJ2-1	ASSLVRGEWDEQF
TRBV7-2	TRBJ2-7	ASSSGTSGRSYEQY
TRBV30	TRBJ1-5	ASRTGSGPQH
TRBV19	TRBJ2-7	ASSIGRLYEQY
TRBV11-1	TRBJ2-7	ASSLDQAGGIIYEQY
TRBV19	TRBJ2-2	ASSIQRGTGELF
TRBV5-1	TRBJ1-2	ASRTSGPHYGYT
TRBV19	TRBJ1-5	ASSPTGNNQPQH
TRBV5-6	TRBJ1-1	ASSLAPQGDAF
TRBV6-5	TRBJ1-6	ASSYRGSYNSPLH
TRBV5-1	TRBJ2-3	ASSPAGGSRADTQY
TRBV18	TRBJ1-5	ASSLDRDRGWH
TRBV2	TRBJ1-2	ASTGWTGVLTNYGYT
TRBV5-4	TRBJ2-1	ASSLVANEQF
TRBV9	TRBJ2-5	ASSVGAGGPKY
TRBV28	TRBJ2-4	ASSLISQGAKNIQY
TRBV6-1	TRBJ1-3	ASRDSLRNTIY
TRBV5-1	TRBJ2-2	ASSLTSSRNTGELF
TRBV19	TRBJ2-7	ASGTSGSYEQY
TRBV7-9	TRBJ2-6	ASSSPLAGGPSGANVLT
TRBV5-6	TRBJ1-2	ASSLVRGSNGYT
TRBV10-3	TRBJ2-7	AIRGGQGLSEQY
TRBV5-6	NA	ASSALQQGVYEQY
TRBV2	TRBJ2-3	ASSFSEADTQY
TRBV18	TRBJ2-7	ASSPNVREQY
TRBV4-1	TRBJ2-5	ASSQDPSQTRGTQY
TRBV7-2	TRBJ2-5	ASSSNTRRETQY
TRBV27	TRBJ2-1	ASSFGLAVYNEQF
TRBV11-2	TRBJ2-3	ASSLAGTDTQY
TRBV30	TRBJ2-7	AWLTTGRPYEQY
TRBV5-1	TRBJ2-7	ASRPQGGEQY